This T cell receptor beta chain derives from a study of blood T cell repertoires in COVID-19. Method: immunoSEQ multiplex PCR; TCRdb's copy keeps in-frame clones and lacks some. The table includes some 280,000 clones, around nine tenths detected once. The J segment lost 3 bases and the V segment lost 1 base, leaving 7 bases of the junction unmatched. This CDR3 has 17 amino acids. Germline lookup yields CDR1 MDHEN and CDR2 SYDVKM. This clonotype originated in a woman in her sixties or seventies with acute or convalescent COVID-19. This rearrangement joins TRBV28 to TRBJ2-7, with TRBD2 identical over 12 bases. Sequenced input: peripheral blood. CDR3 sequence: CASSLSPTTSGGYEQYF. CDR3 DNA sequence: TGTGCCAGCAGTTTATCCCCCACGACTAGCGGGGGCTACGAGCAGTACTTC.